These 26 T cell receptor beta chains were all obtained from the same sample, sequenced in a study of T cell responses to AZD1222 COVID-19 vaccine. The method was immunoSEQ multiplex PCR; TCRdb's version includes in-frame clones alone and lacks a portion of them. The profile shows over 150,000 clones, about nine tenths of them singletons. Sequencing used peripheral blood, obtained on day 0 of AZD1222 vaccination. Receptors originate from an adult in good health.

As DNA, the CDR3 is TGCGCCAGCAGCACCGGACTAGCGGGAGCAGGGGATACGCAGTATTTT. This codes for CASSTGLAGAGDTQYF. The chain recombines TRBV5-1 with TRBJ2-3; 13 bases line up with TRBD2. Trimming cost V 4 bases and J 6 bases; bases outside gene matches: 8. This CDR3 comprises 16 residues. Per the germline V gene, CDR1 is SGHRS and CDR2 is YFSETQ.

The genes are TRBV9 and TRBJ2-5; maybe TRBD2 (6 bases). There are 12 residues in the CDR3. Per the germline V gene, CDR1 is SGDLS and CDR2 is YYNGEE. V lost 7 bases, J lost 6 bases, and 13 bases lay in between. Here the CDR3 reads CASAGNPQTQYF. The CDR3 bases are TGTGCCAGCGCGGGAAATCCCCAGACCCAGTACTTC.

The chain combines TRBV19 with TRBJ2-3; the D gene is possibly TRBD2 (6 bases). Germline V gene data show CDR1 as LNHDA and CDR2 as SQIVND (reference sequence). This CDR3 region has 15 residues. Trimming stripped 5 bases from V and 6 bases from J, with 18 bases between. The CDR3 nucleotides are TGTGCCAGTAGTCAGATAGCGGTTCGGGAGGATACGCAGTATTTT. Its translation is CASSQIAVREDTQYF.

The chain joins TRBV7-9 to TRBJ1-6, with unresolved D. Germline V gives CDR1 SEHNR, CDR2 FQNEAQ (reference sequence). This CDR3 contains 14 residues. Trimming left V 4 bases short and J 7 bases short, with 11 bases between. DNA for the CDR3: TGTGCCAGCAGCTGGGAGGGCTCGAATTCACCCCTCCACTTT. It specifies CASSWEGSNSPLHF. Supplemented by reference TRBV7-9 and TRBJ1-6, the full variable domain reads DTGVSQNPRHKITKRGQNVTFRCDPISEHNRLYWYRQTLGQGPEFLTYFQNEAQLEKSRLLSDRFSAERPKGSFSTLEIQRTEQGDSAMYLCASSWEGSNSPLHFGNGTRLTVT.

V is TRBV5-1 and J is TRBJ2-7; D is possibly TRBD1 or TRBD2 (5 bases each). This CDR3 spans 14 amino acids. Looked up from germline, CDR1 is SGHRS and CDR2 is YFSETQ. Trimming cost V 5 bases and J 3 bases, with 15 bases left between them. CDR3 DNA: TGCGCCAGCAGTCCCCGGGACCCTAACTACGAGCAGTACTTC. Its protein product is CASSPRDPNYEQYF.

This rearrangement joins TRBV2 to TRBJ2-1; TRBD2 matches at 10 bases. J gave up 7 bases and V 1 base, and 4 bases lay outside the gene matches. The CDR3 extends over 15 amino acids. Per the germline V gene, CDR1 is SNHLY and CDR2 is FYNNEI. The CDR3 DNA reads TGTGCCAGCAGTGAAGTAGCGGGAGGAATTAATGAGCAGTTCTTC. Its protein is CASSEVAGGINEQFF.

Remarks on this clone: At the DNA level, this CDR3 is encoded by other sequences in the same sample as well. This chain links TRBV27 with TRBJ1-3; no clear D. The CDR3 sequence is 13 residues long. Germline CDR1 reads MNHEY; CDR2 reads SMNVEV (reference sequence). Trimming took 4 bases from V and 4 from J, leaving 8 bases between them. CDR3 DNA sequence: TGTGCCAGCAGTTCCGGCTCCGGAAACACCATATATTTT. Its protein is CASSSGSGNTIYF.

V usage is TRBV28 and J usage is TRBJ2-1; 9 nucleotides agree with TRBD2. J was trimmed by 9 bases and V by 6 bases; bases with no gene match: 9. CDR1 and CDR2 from the germline V gene are MDHEN and SYDVKM. This CDR3 spans 14 amino acids. The CDR3 DNA reads TGTGCCAGCAGGACGAGCGGGAGGAAACCTGAGCAGTTCTTC. Protein sequence: CASRTSGRKPEQFF.

The table lists this clone with a count of one. The chain joins TRBV5-1 to TRBJ2-7; 10 nucleotides align to TRBD1. This CDR3 region has 15 residues. V lost 1 base to trimming and J lost 1 base; unmatched junction nucleotides: 2. The germline V gene has CDR1 SGHRS and CDR2 YFSETQ. CDR3 DNA sequence: TGCGCCAGCAGCTTGCCGGGACAGGGGTCCTACGAGCAGTACTTC. This sequence encodes CASSLPGQGSYEQYF.

The chain carries TRBV3-1 (or the pseudogene TRBV3-2) and TRBJ1-1, with D maybe TRBD1 (5 bases). This CDR3 is 13 amino acids long. V shed 4 bases and J shed 9 bases, with 15 bases lying between them. Looked up from germline, CDR1 is LGHDT and CDR2 is YNNKEL (reference sequence). CDR3 sequence (DNA): TGTGCCAGCAGCCGATTTTTGGAGGGGAAAGCTTTCTTT. It encodes CASSRFLEGKAFF.

The rearrangement joins TRBV7-3 to TRBJ1-2, with D tentatively TRBD1 (5 bases). This CDR3 comprises 16 residues. Germline CDR1 is SGHTA and CDR2 is FQGTGA. Trimming took off 2 bases at V and 6 bases at J, with 19 bases between the two ends. CDR3 nucleotides: TGTGCCAGCAGCTTACAGCCAGGGAGGGACTACAATGGCTACACCTTC. Translating it yields CASSLQPGRDYNGYTF.

This clone was seen a handful of times. This chain uses TRBV2 with TRBJ1-5; no firm D call. The CDR3 loop spans 12 amino acids. Trimming took 3 bases from V and 7 from J, leaving 7 bases between them. Germline CDR1 and CDR2: SNHLY and FYNNEI. The DNA of the CDR3 is TGTGCCAGCAGTGATTTCTCCCAGCCCCAGCATTTT. Translated, it gives CASSDFSQPQHF.

The chain links TRBV30 to TRBJ2-7, with D possibly matching TRBD2 (6 bases). Germline CDR1 reads GTSNPN; CDR2 reads SVGIG (reference sequence). V was trimmed by 0 bases and J by 3 bases, leaving 12 bases between them. The CDR3 runs 14 residues. Here the CDR3 reads CAWSVRGAVYEQYF. The CDR3, as DNA: TGTGCCTGGAGTGTACGCGGGGCAGTCTACGAGCAGTACTTC.

The chain joins TRBV5-8 to TRBJ2-1, with TRBD2 matching 12 bases. CDR1 is SGHTS and CDR2 is YDEGEE in the germline V gene. V shed 0 bases and J 4 bases; nucleotides not matched to a gene: 2. This CDR3 has 16 amino acids. The CDR3 nucleotides are TGTGCCAGCAGCTTGGGACTAGCGGGGGTTTACAATGAGCAGTTCTTC. Amino acid sequence: CASSLGLAGVYNEQFF. Combining the CDR3 with reference TRBV5-8 and TRBJ2-1 gives the whole variable domain EAGVTQSPTHLIKTRGQQATLRCSPISGHTSVYWYQQALGLGLQFLLWYDEGEERNRGNFPPRFSGRQFPNYSSELNVNALELEDSALYLCASSLGLAGVYNEQFFGPGTRLTVL.

This clone was detected only once. J is TRBJ1-5 and V is TRBV18; D remains ambiguous. Trimming cost V 2 bases and J 4 bases, with 9 bases left between them. The CDR3 spans 14 residues. Per the germline V gene, CDR1 is KGHSH and CDR2 is LQKENI. CDR3 nucleotide sequence: TGTGCCAGCTCACCAGGGCAGGCAAATCAGCCCCAGCATTTT. It is translated as CASSPGQANQPQHF.

The chain combines TRBV7-2 with TRBJ2-3; TRBD2 agrees at 7 bases. Trimming cost V 4 bases and J 6 bases; bases outside gene matches: 1. The CDR3 contains 12 residues. Germline CDR1 is SGHTA and CDR2 is FQGNSA. The CDR3 DNA follows: TGTGCCAGCAGCTGGGGGGGGGATACGCAGTATTTT. Translating it yields CASSWGGDTQYF.

The chain joins TRBV5-4 to TRBJ1-2, with 8 bases fitting TRBD1. After removal of 2 bases from V and 0 bases from J, the junction contained 6 bases not matched to a gene. Germline V gene data show CDR1 as SGHNT and CDR2 as YYREEE (reference sequence). The CDR3 covers 16 residues. The CDR3 nucleotides read TGTGCCAGCAGCTTCGCCGGGACAGGAGCTAACTATGGCTACACCTTC. Translation: CASSFAGTGANYGYTF.

The rearrangement uses TRBV28 and TRBJ2-5; the match to TRBD1 covers 9 bases. Losses at the gene ends were 6 bases for V and 5 bases for J; bases not matched to a gene: 13. Germline V gene sequence: CDR1 MDHEN, CDR2 SYDVKM. The CDR3 length is 16 residues. CDR3 DNA sequence: TGTGCCAGCAGCCTAACCTCGGGACAGGGCGGGGAGACCCAGTACTTC. Translation: CASSLTSGQGGETQYF.

CDR3 sequence: CASIPGRPNYGYTF. In nucleotides, the CDR3 is TGTGCCAGTATCCCGGGACGACCTAACTATGGCTACACCTTC. This sequence joins TRBV19 and TRBJ1-2, with D perhaps TRBD1 (5 bases). Germline V lookup: CDR1 LNHDA, CDR2 SQIVND (reference sequence). Trimming removed 7 bases from V and 0 bases from J, with 12 bases in between. This CDR3 is 14 amino acids long.

The J gene is TRBJ1-1, the V gene TRBV6-5; no definite D call. Germline CDR1 MNHEY, CDR2 SVGAGI. The CDR3 is 14 amino acids. V lost 7 bases and J 4 bases, leaving 16 bases between the germline ends. In DNA form, the CDR3 reads TGTGCCAGCATCAAAGGGCTGGAGGGCACTGAAGCTTTCTTT. Translation gives CASIKGLEGTEAFF.

The chain is built from TRBV5-1 and TRBJ2-2, with D possibly matching TRBD2 (5 bases). V lost 1 base to trimming and J lost 3 bases, with 13 bases between them. Germline CDR1 is SGHRS and CDR2 is YFSETQ. This CDR3 has 16 amino acids. The CDR3 DNA reads TGCGCCAGCAGCTTGTTCCCTAAGGAGGACACCGGGGAGCTGTTTTTT. Its translation is CASSLFPKEDTGELFF.

The chain carries TRBV28 and TRBJ1-4; the D is unclear. Germline CDR1 is MDHEN and CDR2 is SYDVKM. This CDR3 is 14 amino acids long. Trimming removed 2 bases at V and 8 bases at J, with 12 bases between. DNA of the CDR3: TGTGCCAGCAGTTTACCGGGTAGTAGGGAAAAACTGTTTTTT. It codes for CASSLPGSREKLFF.

V usage is TRBV5-4 and J usage is TRBJ2-6; 13 nucleotides match TRBD2. The germline V gene has CDR1 SGHNT and CDR2 YYREEE (reference sequence). Unmatched junction bases numbered 9, after V lost 4 bases and J lost 2 bases. The CDR3 length is 19 residues. CDR3 nucleotides: TGTGCCAGCAGCCCCAGGACTAGCGGGAGTGGCCCTGGGGCCAACGTCCTGACTTTC. This gives the protein CASSPRTSGSGPGANVLTF.

This chain connects TRBV18 to TRBJ2-3, with a possible D match to TRBD2 (6 bases). In germline, CDR1 is KGHSH, CDR2 LQKENI. The CDR3 loop spans 16 amino acids. With 5 bases removed from V and 2 bases from J, the gap between germline ends came to 17 bases. CDR3 DNA: TGTGCCAGCTCATCCGAGGAGGGCAGAAACACAGATACGCAGTATTTT. Its protein product is CASSSEEGRNTDTQYF.

The gene calls are TRBV6-2 or TRBV6-3 and TRBJ2-1; TRBD1 is a possible D gene (6 bases). Germline CDR1 and CDR2: MNHEY and SVGEGT. The CDR3 consists of 18 residues. Trimming stripped 0 bases from V and 4 bases from J, with 19 bases between. The CDR3 reads CASSYSPTKGDPYNEQFF. The CDR3 DNA sequence: TGTGCCAGCAGTTACTCCCCGACGAAGGGGGATCCTTACAATGAGCAGTTCTTC.

The gene calls are TRBV6-1 and TRBJ2-1; TRBD2 matches at 10 bases. The CDR3 is 19 residues long. Germline CDR1 MNHNS, CDR2 SASEGT. The trim removed 6 bases at V and 0 bases at J, leaving 14 bases unmatched. DNA of the CDR3: TGTGCCAGCAGCGAACCGGGACTAGCGCTACTGAGCTCCTACAATGAGCAGTTCTTC. Its protein is CASSEPGLALLSSYNEQFF.